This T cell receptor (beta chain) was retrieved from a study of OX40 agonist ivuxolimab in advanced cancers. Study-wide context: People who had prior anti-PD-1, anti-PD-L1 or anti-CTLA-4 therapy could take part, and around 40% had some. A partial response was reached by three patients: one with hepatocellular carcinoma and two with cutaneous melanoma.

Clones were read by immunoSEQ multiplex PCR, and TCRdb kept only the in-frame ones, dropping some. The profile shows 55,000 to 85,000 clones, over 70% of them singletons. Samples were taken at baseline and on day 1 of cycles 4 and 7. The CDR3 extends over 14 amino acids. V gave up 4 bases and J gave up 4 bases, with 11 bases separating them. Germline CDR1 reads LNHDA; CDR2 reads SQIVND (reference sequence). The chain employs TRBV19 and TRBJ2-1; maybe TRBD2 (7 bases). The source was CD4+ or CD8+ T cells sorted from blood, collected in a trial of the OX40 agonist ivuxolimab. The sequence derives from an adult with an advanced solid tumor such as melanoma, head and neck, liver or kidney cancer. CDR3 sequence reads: CASSRGGPYNEQFF. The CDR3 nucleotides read TGTGCCAGTAGTAGGGGGGGGCCATACAATGAGCAGTTCTTC. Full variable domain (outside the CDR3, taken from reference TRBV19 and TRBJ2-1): DGGITQSPKYLFRKEGQNVTLSCEQNLNHDAMYWYRQDPGQGLRLIYYSQIVNDFQKGDIAEGYSVSREKKESFPLTVTSAQKNPTAFYLCASSRGGPYNEQFFGPGTRLTVL.